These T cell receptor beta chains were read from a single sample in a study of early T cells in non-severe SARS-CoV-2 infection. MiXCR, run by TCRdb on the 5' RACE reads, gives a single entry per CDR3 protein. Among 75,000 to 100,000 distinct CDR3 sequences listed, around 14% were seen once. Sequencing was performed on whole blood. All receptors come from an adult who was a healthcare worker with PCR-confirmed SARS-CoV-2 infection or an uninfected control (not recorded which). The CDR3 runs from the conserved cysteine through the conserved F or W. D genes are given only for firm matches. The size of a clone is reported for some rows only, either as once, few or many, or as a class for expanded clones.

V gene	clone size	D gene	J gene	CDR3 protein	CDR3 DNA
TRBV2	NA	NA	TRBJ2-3	CASSVLGMTDTQYF	TGTGCCAGCAGTGTTTTAGGAATGACAGATACGCAGTATTTT
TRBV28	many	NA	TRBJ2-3	CASSLTPIVRTPRWPDTQYF	TGTGCCAGCAGTTTAACCCCTATAGTCAGGACCCCTCGGTGGCCAGATACGCAGTATTTT
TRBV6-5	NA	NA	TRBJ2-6	CASSPSLSGANVLTF	TGTGCCAGCAGCCCCTCCCTCTCGGGGGCCAACGTCCTGACTTTC
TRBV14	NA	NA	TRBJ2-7	CASSQLRDFVYEQYF	TGTGCCAGCAGCCAGCTCAGGGACTTTGTCTACGAGCAGTACTTC
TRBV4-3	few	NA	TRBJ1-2	CASSQYANYGYTF	TGCGCCAGCAGCCAATATGCTAACTATGGCTACACCTTC
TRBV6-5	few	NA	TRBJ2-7	CASSFALGPSEQYF	TGTGCCAGCAGTTTTGCTCTGGGGCCCTCCGAGCAGTACTTC
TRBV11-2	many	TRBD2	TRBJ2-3	CASSLAGRVTDTQYF	TGTGCCAGCAGCTTAGCCGGGAGGGTTACAGATACGCAGTATTTT
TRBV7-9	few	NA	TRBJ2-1	CASSLKNGDNEQFF	TGTGCCAGCAGCTTAAAAAACGGAGACAATGAGCAGTTCTTC
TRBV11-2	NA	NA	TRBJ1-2	CASSFSTGSSYTF	TGTGCCAGCAGCTTCTCAACAGGGAGCTCGTACACCTTC
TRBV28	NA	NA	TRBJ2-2	CASSSGQTGELFF	TGTGCCAGCAGTTCAGGGCAAACCGGGGAGCTGTTTTTT
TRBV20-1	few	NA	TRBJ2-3	CSARRAGGTDTQYF	TGCAGTGCTAGGAGAGCCGGGGGCACAGATACGCAGTATTTT
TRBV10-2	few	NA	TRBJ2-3	CASSEWEVRTDTQYF	TGCGCCAGCAGTGAGTGGGAGGTCCGCACAGATACGCAGTATTTT
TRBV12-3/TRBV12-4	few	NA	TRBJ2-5	CASSFGRATQYF	TGTGCCAGCAGTTTTGGGAGAGCGACCCAGTACTTC
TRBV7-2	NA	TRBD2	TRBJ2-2	CASSAGLATGELFF	TGTGCCAGCAGCGCGGGACTAGCGACCGGGGAGCTGTTTTTT
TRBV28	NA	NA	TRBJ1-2	CASSPGEGFYGYTF	TGTGCCAGCAGTCCCGGGGAGGGTTTCTATGGCTACACCTTC
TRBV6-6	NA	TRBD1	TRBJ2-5	CASSPQGSETQYF	TGTGCCAGCAGTCCACAGGGGTCGGAGACCCAGTACTTC
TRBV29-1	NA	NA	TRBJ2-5	CSVGPLTGIWWTQYF	TGCAGCGTTGGACCTCTTACAGGGATTTGGTGGACCCAGTACTTC
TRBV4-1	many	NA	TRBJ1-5	CASSQDRRSPQHF	TGCGCCAGCAGCCAAGATCGACGGTCGCCCCAGCATTTT
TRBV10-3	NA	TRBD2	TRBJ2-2	CATSREAGELFF	TGTGCCACCTCACGGGAGGCAGGGGAGCTGTTTTTT
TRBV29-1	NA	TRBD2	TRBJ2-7	CSVGTSGNEQYF	TGCAGCGTTGGGACTAGTGGAAACGAGCAGTACTTC
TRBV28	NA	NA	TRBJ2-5	CASSFGGQKTQYF	TGTGCCAGCAGTTTTGGGGGGCAGAAGACCCAGTACTTC
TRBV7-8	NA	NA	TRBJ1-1	CASSLGLMAEAFF	TGTGCCAGCAGCTTGGGACTGATGGCAGAAGCTTTCTTT
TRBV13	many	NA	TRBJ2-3	CASSSAGGAASTDTQYF	TGTGCCAGCAGCTCCGCCGGCGGAGCGGCTAGCACAGATACGCAGTATTTT
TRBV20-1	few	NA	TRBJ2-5	CSASRGRAGETQYF	TGCAGTGCTAGTCGTGGCAGGGCGGGGGAGACCCAGTACTTC
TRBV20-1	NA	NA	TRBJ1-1	CSAKATEAFF	TGCAGTGCGAAGGCCACTGAAGCTTTCTTT
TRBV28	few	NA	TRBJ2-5	CASAPLAGQETQYF	TGTGCCAGCGCACCCCTAGCAGGCCAAGAGACCCAGTACTTC
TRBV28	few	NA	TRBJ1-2	CASSLRVYGYTF	TGTGCCAGCAGTTTACGTGTCTATGGCTACACCTTC
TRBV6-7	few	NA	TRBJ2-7	CALRGDNGSIYEQYF	TGTGCCTTGAGGGGGGATAACGGGAGTATCTACGAGCAGTACTTC
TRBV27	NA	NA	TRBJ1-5	CASSLSPGGGQPQHF	TGTGCCAGCAGTTTATCGCCGGGCGGGGGACAGCCCCAGCATTTT
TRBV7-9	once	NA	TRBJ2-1	CASSLGTSPNNEQFF	TGTGCCAGCAGCTTAGGGACCTCCCCGAACAATGAGCAGTTCTTC
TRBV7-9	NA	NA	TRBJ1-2	CASSSGQLNYGYTF	TGTGCCAGCAGCTCAGGACAGCTGAACTATGGCTACACCTTC
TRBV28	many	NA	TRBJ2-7	CASSSRQAFKEQYF	TGTGCCAGCAGTTCACGACAGGCGTTTAAAGAGCAGTACTTC
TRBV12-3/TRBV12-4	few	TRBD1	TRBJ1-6	CASSPTSTGLTNSPLHF	TGTGCCAGCAGTCCAACTTCGACAGGGCTAACAAATTCACCCCTCCACTTT
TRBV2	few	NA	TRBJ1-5	CASSYREGQPQHF	TGTGCCAGCAGTTACAGGGAGGGTCAGCCCCAGCATTTT
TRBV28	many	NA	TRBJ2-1	CASSLPSRRDLEQFF	TGTGCCAGCAGTTTACCCAGTCGGCGCGATCTTGAGCAGTTCTTC
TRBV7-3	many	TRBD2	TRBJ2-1	CASSPGLAGAGYNEQFF	TGTGCCAGCAGCCCGGGACTAGCGGGAGCTGGCTACAATGAGCAGTTCTTC
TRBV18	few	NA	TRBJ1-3	CASSPPGHLNSGNTIYF	TGTGCCAGCTCACCACCAGGACACTTAAACTCTGGAAACACCATATATTTT
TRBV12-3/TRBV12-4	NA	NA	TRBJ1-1	CASSPGRPEAFF	TGTGCCAGCAGTCCAGGACGGCCTGAAGCTTTCTTT
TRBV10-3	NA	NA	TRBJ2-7	CAISGHDRTSTYEQYF	TGTGCCATCAGTGGACACGATAGGACCTCCACCTACGAGCAGTACTTC
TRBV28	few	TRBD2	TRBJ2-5	CASQSGSQETQYF	TGTGCCAGTCAGAGCGGGAGCCAAGAGACCCAGTACTTC